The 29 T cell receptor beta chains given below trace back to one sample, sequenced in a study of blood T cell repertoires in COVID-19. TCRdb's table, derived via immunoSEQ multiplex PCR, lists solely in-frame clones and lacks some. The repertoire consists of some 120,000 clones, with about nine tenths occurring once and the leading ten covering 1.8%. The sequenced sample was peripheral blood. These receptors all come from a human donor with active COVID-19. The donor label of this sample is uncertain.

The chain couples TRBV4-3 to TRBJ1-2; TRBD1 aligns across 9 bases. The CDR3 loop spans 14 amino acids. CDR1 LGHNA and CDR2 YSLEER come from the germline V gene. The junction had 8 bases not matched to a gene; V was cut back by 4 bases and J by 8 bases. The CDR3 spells CASSPTGQGRGYTF. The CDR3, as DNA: TGCGCCAGCAGCCCGACGGGACAGGGTAGGGGCTACACCTTC.

The CDR3 loop is CASSFTGGYEQYF. The CDR3 coding sequence is TGTGCCAGCAGTTTTACAGGGGGGTACGAGCAGTACTTC. The chain has TRBV27 and TRBJ2-7, with 8 positions matching TRBD1. CDR3 length equals 13 residues. Losses at the gene ends were 3 bases for V and 4 bases for J; bases not matched to a gene: 2. Germline V gene data show CDR1 as MNHEY and CDR2 as SMNVEV (reference sequence).

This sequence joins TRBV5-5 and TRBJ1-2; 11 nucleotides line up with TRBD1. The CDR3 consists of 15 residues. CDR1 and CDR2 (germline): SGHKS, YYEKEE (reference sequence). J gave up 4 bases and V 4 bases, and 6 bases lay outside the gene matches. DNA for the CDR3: TGTGCCAGCAGCAGCCGGGACAGGGGGTCCTATGGCTACACCTTC. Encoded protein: CASSSRDRGSYGYTF.

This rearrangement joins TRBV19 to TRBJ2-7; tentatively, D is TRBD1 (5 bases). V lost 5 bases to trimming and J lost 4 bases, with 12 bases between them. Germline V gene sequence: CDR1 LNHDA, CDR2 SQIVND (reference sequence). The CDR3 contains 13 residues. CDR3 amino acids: CASSQGGVYEQYF. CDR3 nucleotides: TGTGCCAGTAGTCAGGGTGGCGTTTACGAGCAGTACTTC.

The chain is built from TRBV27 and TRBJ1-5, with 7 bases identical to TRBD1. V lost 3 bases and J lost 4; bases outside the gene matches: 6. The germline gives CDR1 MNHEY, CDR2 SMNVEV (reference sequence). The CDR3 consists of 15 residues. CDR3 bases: TGTGCCAGCAGTTTCCTTGGACAGGCTAATCAGCCCCAGCATTTT. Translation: CASSFLGQANQPQHF.

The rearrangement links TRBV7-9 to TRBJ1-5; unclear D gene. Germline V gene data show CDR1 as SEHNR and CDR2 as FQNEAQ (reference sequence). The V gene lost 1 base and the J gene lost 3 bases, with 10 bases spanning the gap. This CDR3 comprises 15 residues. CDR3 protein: CASSLGHEYNQPQHF. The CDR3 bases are TGTGCCAGCAGCTTAGGCCACGAGTACAATCAGCCCCAGCATTTT. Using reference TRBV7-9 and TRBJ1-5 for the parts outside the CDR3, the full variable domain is DTGVSQNPRHKITKRGQNVTFRCDPISEHNRLYWYRQTLGQGPEFLTYFQNEAQLEKSRLLSDRFSAERPKGSFSTLEIQRTEQGDSAMYLCASSLGHEYNQPQHFGDGTRLSIL.

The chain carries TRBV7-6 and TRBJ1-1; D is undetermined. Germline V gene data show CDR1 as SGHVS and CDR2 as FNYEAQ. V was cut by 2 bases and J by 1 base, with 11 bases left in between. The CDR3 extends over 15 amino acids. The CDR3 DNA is TGTGCCAGCAGCTTAAATGACGGAGCGAACACTGAAGCTTTCTTT. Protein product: CASSLNDGANTEAFF. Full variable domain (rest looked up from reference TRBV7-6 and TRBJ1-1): GAGVSQSPRYKVTKRGQDVALRCDPISGHVSLYWYRQALGQGPEFLTYFNYEAQQDKSGLPNDRFSAERPEGSISTLTIQRTEQRDSAMYRCASSLNDGANTEAFFGQGTRLTVV.

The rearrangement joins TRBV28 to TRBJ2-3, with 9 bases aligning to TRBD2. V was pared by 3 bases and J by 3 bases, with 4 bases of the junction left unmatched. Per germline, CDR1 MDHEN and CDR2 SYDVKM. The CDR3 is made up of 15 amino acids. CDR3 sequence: CASSLASGATDTQYF. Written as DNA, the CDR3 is TGTGCCAGCAGTTTGGCTAGCGGGGCAACAGATACGCAGTATTTT.

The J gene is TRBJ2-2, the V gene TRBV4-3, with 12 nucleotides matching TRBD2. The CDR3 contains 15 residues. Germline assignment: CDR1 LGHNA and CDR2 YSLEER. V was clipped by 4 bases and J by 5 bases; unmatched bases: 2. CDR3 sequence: CASSPTSGGTGELFF. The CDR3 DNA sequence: TGCGCCAGCAGCCCGACTAGCGGGGGAACCGGGGAGCTGTTTTTT.

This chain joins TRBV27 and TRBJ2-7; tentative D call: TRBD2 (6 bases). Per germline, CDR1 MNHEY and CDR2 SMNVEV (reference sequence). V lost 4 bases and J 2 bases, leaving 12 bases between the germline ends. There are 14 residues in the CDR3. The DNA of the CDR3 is TGTGCCAGCAGTTACCAGGCGGGAACCTACGAGCAGTACTTC. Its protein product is CASSYQAGTYEQYF.

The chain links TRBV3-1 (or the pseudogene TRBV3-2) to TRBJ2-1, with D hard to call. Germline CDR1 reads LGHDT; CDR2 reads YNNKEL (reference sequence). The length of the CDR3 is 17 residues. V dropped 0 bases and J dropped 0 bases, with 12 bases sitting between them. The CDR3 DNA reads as TGTGCCAGCAGCCAAGATAGCTTGCGGAGCTCCTACAATGAGCAGTTCTTC. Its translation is CASSQDSLRSSYNEQFF.

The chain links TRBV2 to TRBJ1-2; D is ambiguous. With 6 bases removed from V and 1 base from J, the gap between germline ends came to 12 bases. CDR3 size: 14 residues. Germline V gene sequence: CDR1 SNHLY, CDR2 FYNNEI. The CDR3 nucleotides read TGTGCCAGCAGCGCCGAGACACGTAACTATGGCTACACCTTC. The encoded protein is CASSAETRNYGYTF.

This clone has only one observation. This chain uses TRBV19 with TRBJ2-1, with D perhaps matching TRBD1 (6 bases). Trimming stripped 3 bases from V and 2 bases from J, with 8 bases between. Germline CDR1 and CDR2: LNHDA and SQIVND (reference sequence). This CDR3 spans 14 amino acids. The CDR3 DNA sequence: TGTGCCAGTAGTATGGCAGGGGCCTACAATGAGCAGTTCTTC. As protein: CASSMAGAYNEQFF.

This CDR3 reads CASSLGGGFGQPQHF. The CDR3 DNA is TGTGCCAGCAGTTTAGGAGGGGGCTTCGGTCAGCCCCAGCATTTT. This chain connects TRBV27 to TRBJ1-5, with TRBD1 identical over 7 bases. The CDR3 totals 15 residues. The junction had 7 bases not matched to a gene; V was cut back by 2 bases and J by 6 bases. Germline CDR1 and CDR2: MNHEY and SMNVEV (reference sequence).

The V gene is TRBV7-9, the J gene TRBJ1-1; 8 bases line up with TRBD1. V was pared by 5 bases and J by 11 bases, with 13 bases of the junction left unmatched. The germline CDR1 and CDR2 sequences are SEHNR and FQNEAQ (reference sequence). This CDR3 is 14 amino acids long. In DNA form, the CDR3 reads TGTGCCAGCAGCGCCGGGACAGGCACCTTAGCGGCTTTCTTT. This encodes CASSAGTGTLAAFF.

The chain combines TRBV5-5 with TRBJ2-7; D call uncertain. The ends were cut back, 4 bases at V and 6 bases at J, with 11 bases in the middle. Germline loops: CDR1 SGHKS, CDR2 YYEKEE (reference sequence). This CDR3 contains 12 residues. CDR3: CASSLTLSEQYF. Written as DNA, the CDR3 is TGTGCCAGCAGCCTTACCTTGAGCGAGCAGTACTTC.

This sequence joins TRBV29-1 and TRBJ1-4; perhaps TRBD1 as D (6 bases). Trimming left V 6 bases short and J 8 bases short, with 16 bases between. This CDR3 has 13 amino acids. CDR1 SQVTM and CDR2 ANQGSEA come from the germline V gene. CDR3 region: CSVRSGGGEKLFF. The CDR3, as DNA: TGCAGCGTCCGTTCTGGGGGGGGCGAAAAACTGTTTTTT.

The CDR3 protein is CASSLDVATEAFF. CDR3 in DNA: TGCGCCAGCAGCCTAGATGTCGCCACTGAAGCTTTCTTT. The chain links TRBV5-1 to TRBJ1-1; D is unresolved. Germline values: CDR1 SGHRS, CDR2 YFSETQ. V lost 4 bases to trimming and J lost 4 bases, with 11 bases between them. This CDR3 is 13 amino acids long.

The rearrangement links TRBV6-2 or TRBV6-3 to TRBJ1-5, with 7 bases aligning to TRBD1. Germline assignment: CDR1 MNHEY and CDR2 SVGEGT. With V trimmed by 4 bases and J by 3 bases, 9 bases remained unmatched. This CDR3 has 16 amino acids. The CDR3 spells CASSFRQGGPNQPQHF. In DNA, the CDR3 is TGTGCCAGCAGTTTCCGACAGGGAGGTCCCAATCAGCCCCAGCATTTT.

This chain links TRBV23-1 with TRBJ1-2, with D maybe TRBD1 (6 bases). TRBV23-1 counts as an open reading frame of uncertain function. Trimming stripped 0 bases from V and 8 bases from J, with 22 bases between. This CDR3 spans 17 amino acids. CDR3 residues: CASSQSIWCRGSYGYTF. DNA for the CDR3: TGCGCCAGCAGTCAATCAATCTGGTGTAGGGGGTCTTACGGCTACACCTTC.

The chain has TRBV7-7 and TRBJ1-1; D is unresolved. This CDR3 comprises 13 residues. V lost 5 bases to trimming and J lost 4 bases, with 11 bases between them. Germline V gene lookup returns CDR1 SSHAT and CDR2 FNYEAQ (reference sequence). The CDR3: CASSPSTGTEAFF. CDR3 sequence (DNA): TGTGCCAGCAGCCCTTCTACGGGCACTGAAGCTTTCTTT.

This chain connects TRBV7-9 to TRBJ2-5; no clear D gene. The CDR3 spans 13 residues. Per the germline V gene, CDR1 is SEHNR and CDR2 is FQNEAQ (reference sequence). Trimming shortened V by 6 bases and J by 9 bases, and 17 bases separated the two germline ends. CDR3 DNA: TGTGCCAGCAGGCAAGACACCGGTTGGGCCCAGTACTTC. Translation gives CASRQDTGWAQYF.

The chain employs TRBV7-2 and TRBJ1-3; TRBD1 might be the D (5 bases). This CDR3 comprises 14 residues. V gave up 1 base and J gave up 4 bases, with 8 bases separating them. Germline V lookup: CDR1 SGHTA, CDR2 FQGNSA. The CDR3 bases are TGTGCCAGCAGCTTAGTAGGGGCGGGAAACACCATATATTTT. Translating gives CASSLVGAGNTIYF.

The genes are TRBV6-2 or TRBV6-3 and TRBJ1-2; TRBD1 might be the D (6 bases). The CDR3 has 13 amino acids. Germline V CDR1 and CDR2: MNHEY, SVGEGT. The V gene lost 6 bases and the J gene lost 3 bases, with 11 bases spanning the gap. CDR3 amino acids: CASSLGQYYGYTF. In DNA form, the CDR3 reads TGTGCCAGCAGCCTCGGACAGTACTATGGCTACACCTTC.

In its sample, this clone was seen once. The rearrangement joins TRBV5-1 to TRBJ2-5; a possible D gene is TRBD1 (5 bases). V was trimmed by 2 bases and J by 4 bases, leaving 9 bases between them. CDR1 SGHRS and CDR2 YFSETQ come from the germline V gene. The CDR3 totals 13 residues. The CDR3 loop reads CASSFEGVETQYF. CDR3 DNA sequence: TGCGCCAGCAGCTTTGAAGGGGTAGAGACCCAGTACTTC. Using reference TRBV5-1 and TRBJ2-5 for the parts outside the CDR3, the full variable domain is KAGVTQTPRYLIKTRGQQVTLSCSPISGHRSVSWYQQTPGQGLQFLFEYFSETQRNKGNFPGRFSGRQFSNSRSEMNVSTLELGDSALYLCASSFEGVETQYFGPGTRLLVL.

CDR3 residues: CAWRSRGTEAFF. CDR3 DNA: TGTGCCTGGAGAAGCAGGGGGACTGAAGCTTTCTTT. The chain combines TRBV30 with TRBJ1-1; 7 bases fit TRBD1. Germline V gene sequence: CDR1 GTSNPN, CDR2 SVGIG (reference sequence). There are 12 residues in the CDR3. With V trimmed by 3 bases and J by 5 bases, 3 bases remained unmatched.

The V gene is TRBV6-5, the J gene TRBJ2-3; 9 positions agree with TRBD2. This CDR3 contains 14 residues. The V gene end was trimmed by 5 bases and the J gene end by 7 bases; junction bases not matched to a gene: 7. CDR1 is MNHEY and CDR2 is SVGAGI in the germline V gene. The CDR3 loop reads CASSPGTSTYTQYF. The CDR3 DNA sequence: TGTGCCAGCAGTCCCGGGACTAGCACTTATACGCAGTATTTT.

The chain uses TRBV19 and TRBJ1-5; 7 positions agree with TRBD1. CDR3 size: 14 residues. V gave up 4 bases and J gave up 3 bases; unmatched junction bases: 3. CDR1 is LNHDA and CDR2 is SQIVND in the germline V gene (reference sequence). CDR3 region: CASSTTGTNQPQHF. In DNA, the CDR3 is TGTGCCAGTAGTACGACAGGGACCAATCAGCCCCAGCATTTT.

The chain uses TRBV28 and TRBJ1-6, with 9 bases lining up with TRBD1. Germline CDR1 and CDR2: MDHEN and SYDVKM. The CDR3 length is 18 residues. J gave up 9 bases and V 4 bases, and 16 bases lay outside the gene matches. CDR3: CASSSTDRGPAFGSPLHF. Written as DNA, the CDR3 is TGTGCCAGCAGTTCAACGGACAGGGGACCTGCTTTTGGTTCACCCCTCCACTTT.